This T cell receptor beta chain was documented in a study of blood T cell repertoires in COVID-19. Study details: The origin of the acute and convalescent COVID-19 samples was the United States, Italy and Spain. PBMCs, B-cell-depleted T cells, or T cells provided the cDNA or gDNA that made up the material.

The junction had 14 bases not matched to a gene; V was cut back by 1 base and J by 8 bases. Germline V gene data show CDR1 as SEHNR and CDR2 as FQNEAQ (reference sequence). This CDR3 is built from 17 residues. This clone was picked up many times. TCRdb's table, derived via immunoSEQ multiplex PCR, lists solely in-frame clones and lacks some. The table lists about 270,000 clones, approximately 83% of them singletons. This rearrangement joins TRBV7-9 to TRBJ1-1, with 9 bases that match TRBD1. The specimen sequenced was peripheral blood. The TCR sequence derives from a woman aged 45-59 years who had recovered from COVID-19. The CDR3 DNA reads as TGTGCCAGCAGCTTAGGACCGTCCGGGGGACAGGGCCGGGAAGCTTTCTTT. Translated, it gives CASSLGPSGGQGREAFF.